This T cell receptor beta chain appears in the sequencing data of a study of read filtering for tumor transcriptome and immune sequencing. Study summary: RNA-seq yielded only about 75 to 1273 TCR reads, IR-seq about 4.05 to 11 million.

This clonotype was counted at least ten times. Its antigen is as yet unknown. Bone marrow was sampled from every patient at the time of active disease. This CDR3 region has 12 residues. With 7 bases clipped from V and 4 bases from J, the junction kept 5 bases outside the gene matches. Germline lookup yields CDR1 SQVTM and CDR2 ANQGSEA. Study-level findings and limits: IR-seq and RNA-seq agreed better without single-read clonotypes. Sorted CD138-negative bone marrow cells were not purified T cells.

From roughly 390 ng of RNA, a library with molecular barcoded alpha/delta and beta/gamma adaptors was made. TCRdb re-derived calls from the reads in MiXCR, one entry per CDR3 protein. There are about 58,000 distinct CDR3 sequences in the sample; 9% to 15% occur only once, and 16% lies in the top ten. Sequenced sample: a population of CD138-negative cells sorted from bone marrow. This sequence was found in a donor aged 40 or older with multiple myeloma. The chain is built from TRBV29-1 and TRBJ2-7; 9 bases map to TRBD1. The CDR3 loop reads CSGGTGRYEQYF. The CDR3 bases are TGCAGCGGCGGGACAGGGAGGTACGAGCAGTACTTC.